The 27 T cell receptor beta chains below were found in one sample sequenced in a study of blood T cell repertoires in COVID-19. Here immunoSEQ multiplex PCR was the method, and the copy in TCRdb shows in-frame clones only, minus some. The table lists 450,000 to 500,000 clones, approximately 90% of them singletons. The specimen was PBMCs or T cells enriched from blood (not recorded which). The origin of the receptors is a woman in her late teens or twenties who had recovered from COVID-19.

This chain connects TRBV3-1 (or the pseudogene TRBV3-2) to TRBJ2-2, with D unclear. Trimming took 7 bases from V and 1 from J, leaving 4 bases between them. Germline-derived CDR1 and CDR2 are LGHDT and YNNKEL (reference sequence). The CDR3 has 12 amino acids. CDR3 nucleotides: TGTGCCAGCACTATGAACACCGGGGAGCTGTTTTTT. It translates to CASTMNTGELFF.

The J gene is TRBJ2-3, the V gene TRBV6-5, with 11 bases that match TRBD2. The V segment lost 5 bases and the J segment 5 bases; nucleotides outside the gene matches: 3. In germline, CDR1 is MNHEY, CDR2 SVGAGI. The CDR3 is 14 residues long. The DNA for the CDR3 is TGTGCCAGCAGTCCGGGACTAGCGGTAGATACGCAGTATTTT. Its translation is CASSPGLAVDTQYF.

There are a few counts of this clone. The V and J genes are TRBV28 and TRBJ1-4, with 8 bases that match TRBD1. The CDR3 spans 14 residues. The germline CDR1 and CDR2 sequences are MDHEN and SYDVKM. J gave up 7 bases and V 6 bases, and 7 bases lay outside the gene matches. The chain's CDR3 is CASRRQGSGEKLFF. The CDR3 region has the DNA TGTGCCAGCAGGCGACAGGGGTCAGGTGAAAAACTGTTTTTT.

The chain uses TRBV27 and TRBJ2-2, with D possibly matching TRBD1 (5 bases). The V and J ends lost 0 bases and 1 base respectively, with 24 bases between them. The germline V gene has CDR1 MNHEY and CDR2 SMNVEV (reference sequence). CDR3 length: 21 residues. This CDR3 is CASSLSSYPTDIPQNTGELFF. CDR3 nucleotide sequence: TGTGCCAGCAGTTTATCGTCGTACCCGACAGACATACCCCAGAACACCGGGGAGCTGTTTTTT.

Only one count was recorded for this clone. The chain is built from TRBV10-3 and TRBJ1-1; D not certain. This CDR3 has 14 amino acids. V was shortened by 2 bases and J by 6 bases, with 13 bases between the two germline ends. Germline CDR1 and CDR2: ENHRY and SYGVKD. CDR3 bases: TGTGCCATCAGTGAGGTCCCCATTCGGGCTGAAGCTTTCTTT. Translation: CAISEVPIRAEAFF.

The chain recombines TRBV7-3 with TRBJ2-1; the match to TRBD1 covers 11 bases. Germline assignment: CDR1 SGHTA and CDR2 FQGTGA. J was trimmed by 5 bases and V by 4 bases; bases with no gene match: 10. This CDR3 spans 17 amino acids. In DNA form, the CDR3 reads TGTGCCAGCAGCTCCTCCTCCGGGACAGGGGGAGACAATGAGCAGTTCTTC. Translation gives CASSSSSGTGGDNEQFF.

The chain recombines TRBV29-1 with TRBJ2-7; the D gene is possibly TRBD1 (5 bases). Germline V lookup: CDR1 SQVTM, CDR2 ANQGSEA. The CDR3 runs to 13 residues. V was cut by 3 bases and J by 1 base, with 10 bases left in between. CDR3 nucleotides: TGCAGCGTTGACAAGGACAAGTCCTACGAGCAGTACTTC. It translates to CSVDKDKSYEQYF.

This clone was recorded a few times. This rearrangement joins TRBV4-1 to TRBJ2-7, with a possible D match to TRBD2 (6 bases). The V gene lost 3 bases and the J gene lost 2 bases, with 14 bases spanning the gap. The CDR3 runs 15 residues. In germline, CDR1 is MGHRA, CDR2 YSYEKL. This CDR3 is CASSHFHGGTYEQYF. For the CDR3, the DNA is TGCGCCAGCAGCCATTTCCACGGAGGGACCTACGAGCAGTACTTC.

V is TRBV28 and J is TRBJ1-2, with no clear D. This CDR3 region has 14 residues. Germline CDR1 is MDHEN and CDR2 is SYDVKM. V was clipped by 5 bases and J by 1 base, with 11 bases between them. Here the CDR3 DNA reads TGTGCCAGCAGTACCGGACTCATTAACTATGGCTACACCTTC. Translation: CASSTGLINYGYTF.

The CDR3 spells CASSLGGQYNYGYTF. The CDR3, as DNA: TGTGCCAGCAGCTTGGGGGGACAGTACAACTATGGCTACACCTTC. V usage is TRBV5-6 and J usage is TRBJ1-2; 7 positions agree with TRBD1. The CDR3 sequence is 15 residues long. Unmatched junction bases numbered 4, after V lost 0 bases and J lost 2 bases. Per the germline V gene, CDR1 is SGHDT and CDR2 is YYEEEE.

V is TRBV5-4 and J is TRBJ1-2; 9 bases align to TRBD1. The CDR3 length is 15 residues. In germline, CDR1 is SGHNT, CDR2 YYREEE (reference sequence). V lost 2 bases to trimming and J lost 2 bases; unmatched junction nucleotides: 4. This chain's CDR3 is CASSFDRGLNYGYTF. CDR3 nucleotide sequence: TGTGCCAGCAGCTTCGACAGGGGGTTAAACTATGGCTACACCTTC.

The chain has TRBV18 and TRBJ2-7; D is perhaps TRBD2 (6 bases). The V gene lost 3 bases and the J gene lost 3 bases, with 15 bases spanning the gap. Germline-derived CDR1 and CDR2 are KGHSH and LQKENI. This CDR3 region has 15 residues. The CDR3 region has the DNA TGTGCCAGCTCACCGGGAGGAGGGCGGAACTACGAGCAGTACTTC. As protein: CASSPGGGRNYEQYF. The variable domain in full, completed from reference TRBV18 and TRBJ2-7, reads NAGVMQNPRHLVRRRGQEARLRCSPMKGHSHVYWYRQLPEEGLKFMVYLQKENIIDESGMPKERFSAEFPKEGPSILRIQQVVRGDSAAYFCASSPGGGRNYEQYFGPGTRLTVT.

In nucleotides, the CDR3 is TGTGCCTGGGAGGTCAGGGGAAGGAATTCACCCCTCCACTTT. Translating it yields CAWEVRGRNSPLHF. This chain connects TRBV30 to TRBJ1-6; a possible D gene is TRBD1 (6 bases). Trimming took 5 bases from V and 7 from J, leaving 15 bases between them. The CDR3 has 14 residues. CDR1 is GTSNPN, CDR2 SVGIG, per germline (reference sequence).

This clone came up a few times. The chain joins TRBV4-1 to TRBJ1-4, with 8 bases lining up with TRBD1. CDR3 size: 16 residues. J lost 1 base, V lost 3 bases, and 4 bases had no gene match. Germline loops: CDR1 MGHRA, CDR2 YSYEKL. Written as DNA, the CDR3 is TGCGCCAGCAGCCAGGACAGGGAGGTAACTAATGAAAAACTGTTTTTT. Its translation is CASSQDREVTNEKLFF.

This chain connects TRBV7-8 to TRBJ2-3; tentative D call: TRBD2 (6 bases). This CDR3 contains 13 residues. The V end lost 3 bases, the J end lost 4 bases, and 8 bases lay between the germline ends. The germline CDR1 and CDR2 sequences are SGHVS and FQNEAQ. CDR3 amino acids: CASSLEGPDTQYF. The CDR3 coding sequence is TGTGCCAGCAGCTTGGAGGGCCCAGATACGCAGTATTTT.

This chain uses TRBV6-5 with TRBJ2-7, with D perhaps matching TRBD1 (6 bases). Germline CDR1 MNHEY, CDR2 SVGAGI. The CDR3 contains 15 residues. The germline V and J ends were trimmed by 6 bases and 1 base, with 16 bases remaining between them. The CDR3 loop is CASSVLGRGSYEQYF. CDR3 nucleotide sequence: TGTGCCAGCAGCGTATTGGGCAGGGGATCCTACGAGCAGTACTTC.

CDR3 DNA: TGTGCCAGCAGCCAAGCTCTAGGCGGGACAGGTCGGAAAGCTTTCTTT. Translated, it gives CASSQALGGTGRKAFF. The chain is built from TRBV14 and TRBJ1-1; 8 bases match TRBD1. Germline loops: CDR1 SGHDN, CDR2 FVKESK. The V and J ends lost 1 base and 9 bases, in that order; junction bases with no gene match: 13. The CDR3 is 16 residues long. Together with reference TRBV14 and TRBJ1-1, the CDR3 gives the full variable domain: EAGVTQFPSHSVIEKGQTVTLRCDPISGHDNLYWYRRVMGKEIKFLLHFVKESKQDESGMPNNRFLAERTGGTYSTLKVQPAELEDSGVYFCASSQALGGTGRKAFFGQGTRLTVV.

The gene calls are TRBV7-2 and TRBJ1-2, with TRBD1 identical over 10 bases. The V gene end was trimmed by 0 bases and the J gene end by 2 bases; junction bases not matched to a gene: 3. Germline values: CDR1 SGHTA, CDR2 FQGNSA. The CDR3 runs to 16 residues. CDR3 sequence: CASSLARDRGNYGYTF. The CDR3 DNA is TGTGCCAGCAGCTTAGCCCGGGACAGGGGCAACTATGGCTACACCTTC.

V is TRBV25-1 and J is TRBJ1-5; the D gene is possibly TRBD1 (5 bases). This CDR3 has 16 amino acids. V was clipped by 2 bases and J by 4 bases, with 15 bases between them. Germline CDR1 and CDR2: MGHDK and SYGVNS. In DNA, the CDR3 is TGTGCCAGCAGTGAAGGGGCGACAGATCCTAATCAGCCCCAGCATTTT. Residues: CASSEGATDPNQPQHF.

The chain is built from TRBV6-5 and TRBJ2-7; 9 bases map to TRBD1. Trimming at V came to 2 bases and at J to 4 bases, leaving 9 bases not matched to a gene. In germline, CDR1 is MNHEY, CDR2 SVGAGI. The CDR3 totals 16 residues. The CDR3 is CASSYPPGQGVYEQYF. In DNA, the CDR3 is TGTGCCAGCAGTTACCCCCCGGGACAGGGCGTTTACGAGCAGTACTTC.

This chain joins TRBV5-1 and TRBJ2-7, with D unclear. V was shortened by 4 bases and J by 0 bases, with 17 bases between the two germline ends. From germline, CDR1 is SGHRS and CDR2 YFSETQ. This CDR3 contains 16 residues. Here the CDR3 reads CASSLLGWVSSYEQYF. The CDR3 coding sequence is TGCGCCAGCAGCCTACTCGGGTGGGTGAGCTCCTACGAGCAGTACTTC. Full variable domain (outside the CDR3, taken from reference TRBV5-1 and TRBJ2-7): KAGVTQTPRYLIKTRGQQVTLSCSPISGHRSVSWYQQTPGQGLQFLFEYFSETQRNKGNFPGRFSGRQFSNSRSEMNVSTLELGDSALYLCASSLLGWVSSYEQYFGPGTRLTVT.

This clone appeared a few times. The V gene is TRBV7-9, the J gene TRBJ1-5; TRBD1 might be the D (5 bases). The length of the CDR3 is 14 residues. With 6 bases removed from V and 4 bases from J, the gap between germline ends came to 13 bases. CDR1 is SEHNR, CDR2 FQNEAQ, per germline (reference sequence). CDR3 DNA: TGTGCCAGCAGTCTTTCAGGGTTAAATCAGCCCCAGCATTTT. It is translated as CASSLSGLNQPQHF.

V gene TRBV5-1 combines with J gene TRBJ2-7; TRBD1 is a possible D gene (5 bases). In germline, CDR1 is SGHRS, CDR2 YFSETQ. The CDR3 has 14 residues. Deletions cut 0 bases from V and 4 bases from J, with 11 bases between. CDR3 sequence reads: CASSLALTGYEQYF. The CDR3 nucleotides are TGCGCCAGCAGCTTGGCCCTTACAGGTTACGAGCAGTACTTC. Full variable domain (outside the CDR3, taken from reference TRBV5-1 and TRBJ2-7): KAGVTQTPRYLIKTRGQQVTLSCSPISGHRSVSWYQQTPGQGLQFLFEYFSETQRNKGNFPGRFSGRQFSNSRSEMNVSTLELGDSALYLCASSLALTGYEQYFGPGTRLTVT.

The rearrangement uses TRBV5-1 and TRBJ1-3; no definite D call. Germline V gene data show CDR1 as SGHRS and CDR2 as YFSETQ. This CDR3 has 16 residues. V was clipped by 0 bases and J by 2 bases, with 12 bases between them. CDR3 protein: CASSLDNPVTGNTIYF. DNA of the CDR3: TGCGCCAGCAGCTTGGATAATCCGGTTACTGGAAACACCATATATTTT.

The sample holds one count of this clone. This chain connects TRBV7-2 to TRBJ2-5; 9 positions match TRBD1. V lost 1 base and J lost 4; bases outside the gene matches: 4. The CDR3 loop spans 15 amino acids. Germline V gene data show CDR1 as SGHTA and CDR2 as FQGNSA. The chain's CDR3 is CASSLVQGAGETQYF. Written as DNA, the CDR3 is TGTGCCAGCAGCTTAGTACAGGGGGCAGGAGAGACCCAGTACTTC.

The J gene is TRBJ1-1, the V gene TRBV30; D not resolved. The CDR3 sequence is 15 residues long. The V gene lost 0 bases and the J gene lost 2 bases, with 13 bases spanning the gap. Germline V gives CDR1 GTSNPN, CDR2 SVGIG (reference sequence). The CDR3 DNA sequence: TGTGCCTGGAGTGTAGATGAGGGATTCAACACTGAAGCTTTCTTT. Amino acids: CAWSVDEGFNTEAFF. The entire variable domain, with the rest obtained from reference TRBV30 and TRBJ1-1, is as follows: SQTIHQWPATLVQPVGSPLSLECTVEGTSNPNLYWYRQAAGRGLQLLFYSVGIGQISSEVPQNLSASRPQDRQFILSSKKLLLSDSGFYLCAWSVDEGFNTEAFFGQGTRLTVV.

The chain has TRBV3-1 (or the pseudogene TRBV3-2) and TRBJ1-2; weak D call: TRBD1 (5 bases). Germline V gene lookup returns CDR1 LGHDT and CDR2 YNNKEL (reference sequence). The CDR3 has 13 amino acids. Trimming cost V 0 bases and J 7 bases, with 9 bases left between them. The DNA for the CDR3 is TGTGCCAGCAGCCAAGAAGCAGGGCGTGGCTACACCTTC. This sequence encodes CASSQEAGRGYTF.